This TCR beta chain was captured in a study of beta chain features in type 1 diabetes. There are many counts of this clone. Germline lookup yields CDR1 MGHDK and CDR2 SYGVNS. Trimming cost V 7 bases and J 6 bases, with 10 bases left between them. The CDR3 runs 11 residues. The isolated RNA, all of it, was reverse transcribed, so expressed TCRB transcripts were what got sequenced. The repertoire was sequenced with immunoSEQ multiplex PCR; TCRdb's copy has only in-frame clones and lacks some. The sample yields hundreds of thousands of clones, approximately 15% seen once. The sequence derives from a man younger than 40 in good health. Sequencing used naive CD4+ T cells from blood. The rearrangement joins TRBV25-1 to TRBJ2-7; TRBD1 might be the D (6 bases). In DNA form, the CDR3 reads TGTGCCAGCAAACAGGGTACCGAGCAGTACTTC. As protein: CASKQGTEQYF.